This T cell receptor (beta chain) originates from a study of T-cell memory formation after mild COVID-19. Each CDR3 protein gets one entry after TCRdb re-called the 5' RACE reads with MiXCR. Counted here are around 150,000 distinct CDR3 sequences, around a third occurring once; the ten biggest clones make up about 12%. Study-wide results and caveats: Mainly in CM and EM were contracting CD4+ clones; CD8+ were in EMRA.

A remark on this clonotype: What it binds is unknown.

The CDR3 has 15 residues. The ends lost 0 bases at V and 4 bases at J; junction bases unmatched: 6. Germline V gene lookup returns CDR1 SGHTS and CDR2 YDEGEE. The sequenced sample consisted of PBMCs or a T cell subset sorted from them (not recorded which). The TCR comes from an adult woman who had mild COVID-19 (a few samples of this study predate the infection). Cell type and time point are not known. The chain has TRBV5-8 and TRBJ2-5; 7 positions agree with TRBD2. The CDR3 nucleotides are TGTGCCAGCAGCTTGGAATCGGCTAGCGGAGAGACCCAGTACTTC. Translation gives CASSLESASGETQYF.